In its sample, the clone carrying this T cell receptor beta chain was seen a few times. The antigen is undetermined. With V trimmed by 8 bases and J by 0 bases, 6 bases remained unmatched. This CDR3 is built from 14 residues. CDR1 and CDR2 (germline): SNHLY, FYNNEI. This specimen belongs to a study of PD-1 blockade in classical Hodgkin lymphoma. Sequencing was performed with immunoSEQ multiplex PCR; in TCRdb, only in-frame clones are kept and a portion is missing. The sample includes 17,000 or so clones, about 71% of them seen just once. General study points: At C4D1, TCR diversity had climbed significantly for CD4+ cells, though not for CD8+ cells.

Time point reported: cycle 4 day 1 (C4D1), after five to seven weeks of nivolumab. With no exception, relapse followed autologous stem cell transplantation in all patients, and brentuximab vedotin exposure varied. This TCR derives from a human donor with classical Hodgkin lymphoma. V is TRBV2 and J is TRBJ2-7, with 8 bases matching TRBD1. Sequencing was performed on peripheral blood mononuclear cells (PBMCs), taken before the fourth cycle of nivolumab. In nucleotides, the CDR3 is TGTGCCAGCGGGGGACAGGTTCGCTCCTACGAGCAGTACTTC. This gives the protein CASGGQVRSYEQYF.